This T cell receptor beta chain was obtained from a study of blood T cell dynamics during melanoma immunotherapy. Study-level information: Patients with metastatic melanoma got pembrolizumab or nivolumab-ipilimumab as first-line care.

The CDR3 runs to 15 residues. Germline V gives CDR1 MDHEN, CDR2 SYDVKM. Trimming at V came to 7 bases and at J to 4 bases, leaving 11 bases not matched to a gene. Regarding time point: pre-treatment baseline. Apart from a couple of fast progressors, RECIST 1.1 response was judged 12 weeks post-infusion. Prior systemic cancer therapy, immunosuppressant use and other active malignancies excluded patients. A fixed DNA input of about 0.35 ug was used per bulk PBMC sample. Libraries were prepared by immunoSEQ multiplex PCR; TCRdb keeps only in-frame clonotypes and omits some of them. The repertoire consists of over 20,000 clones, with roughly nine tenths occurring once and the leading ten covering about 1%.

The TCR comes from a human donor with melanoma. This sequence joins TRBV28 and TRBJ2-7; 9 nucleotides line up with TRBD1. Sequenced material: blood, taken from a patient treated with checkpoint blockade. The CDR3 DNA is TGTGCCAGCACCAGCCCGACAGGGGGAGTTTACGAGCAGTACTTC. Protein product: CASTSPTGGVYEQYF.